This record covers a single T cell receptor beta chain. Its antigen is currently unknown. Germline-derived CDR1 and CDR2 are SGHVS and FQNEAQ. This CDR3 comprises 14 residues. The data stem from a study of monozygotic twins with inflammatory bowel disease. Regarding the study as a whole: Concordance status among twins (concordant versus discordant) showed no link to repertoire similarity, possibly from limited power. A lone strong IBD-associated signal or clonotype found no support.

Molecular identifiers with 6-nucleotide sample barcodes were added during cDNA synthesis via template switching. TCRdb reprocessed the 5' RACE reads, keeping one entry per CDR3 protein, no DNA. The sample has more than 300,000 distinct CDR3 sequences; the top ten hold just over 2.5%. This sequence joins TRBV7-8 and TRBJ2-2; there is no DNA to check the TCRdb D call of TRBD1. Input material: blood. The source is a human donor with ulcerative colitis or Crohn's disease, or a healthy co-twin of an affected twin (not recorded which). The CDR3: CASSWTGNTGELFF.